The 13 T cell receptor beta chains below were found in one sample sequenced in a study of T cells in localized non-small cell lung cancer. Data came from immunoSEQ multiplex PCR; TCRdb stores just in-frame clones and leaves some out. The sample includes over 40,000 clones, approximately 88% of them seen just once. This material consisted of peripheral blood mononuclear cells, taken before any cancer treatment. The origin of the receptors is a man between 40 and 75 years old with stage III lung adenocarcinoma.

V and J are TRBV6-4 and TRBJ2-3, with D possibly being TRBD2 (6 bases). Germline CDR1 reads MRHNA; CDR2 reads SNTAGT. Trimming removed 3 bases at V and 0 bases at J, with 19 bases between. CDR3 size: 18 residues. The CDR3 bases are TGTGCCAGCAGTGAGGGTCGGTCTAGCGAATCTAGCACAGATACGCAGTATTTT. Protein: CASSEGRSSESSTDTQYF.

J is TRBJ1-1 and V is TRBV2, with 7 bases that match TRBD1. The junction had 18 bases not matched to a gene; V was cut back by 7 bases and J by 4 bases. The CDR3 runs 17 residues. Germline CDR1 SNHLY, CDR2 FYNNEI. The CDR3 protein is CASKGGTGDIFGTEAFF. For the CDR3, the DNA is TGTGCCAGCAAGGGGGGAACAGGGGATATTTTTGGCACTGAAGCTTTCTTT.

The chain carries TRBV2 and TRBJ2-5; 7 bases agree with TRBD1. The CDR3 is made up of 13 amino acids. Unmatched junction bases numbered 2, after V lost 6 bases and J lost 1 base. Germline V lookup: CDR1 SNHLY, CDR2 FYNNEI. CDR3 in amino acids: CASRDRAQETQYF. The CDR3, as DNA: TGTGCCAGCAGAGACAGGGCCCAAGAGACCCAGTACTTC.

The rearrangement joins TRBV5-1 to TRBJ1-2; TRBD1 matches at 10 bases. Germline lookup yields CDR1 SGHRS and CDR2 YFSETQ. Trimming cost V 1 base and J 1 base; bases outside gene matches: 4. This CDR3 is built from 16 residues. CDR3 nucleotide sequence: TGCGCCAGCAGCTTGCTGACAGGGGGCCGTAACTATGGCTACACCTTC. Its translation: CASSLLTGGRNYGYTF.

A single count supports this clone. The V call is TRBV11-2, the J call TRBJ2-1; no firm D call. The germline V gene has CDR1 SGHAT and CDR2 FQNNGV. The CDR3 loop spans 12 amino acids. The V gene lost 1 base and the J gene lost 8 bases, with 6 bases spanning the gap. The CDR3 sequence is CASSLGRDEQFF. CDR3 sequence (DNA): TGTGCCAGCAGCTTAGGAAGGGATGAGCAGTTCTTC.

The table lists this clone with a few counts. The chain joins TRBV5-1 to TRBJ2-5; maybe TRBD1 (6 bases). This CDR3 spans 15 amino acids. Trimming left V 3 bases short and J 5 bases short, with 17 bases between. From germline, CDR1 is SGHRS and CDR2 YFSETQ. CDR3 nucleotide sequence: TGCGCCAGCAGCTCGACCCCAGGACAGTGGGAGACCCAGTACTTC. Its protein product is CASSSTPGQWETQYF.

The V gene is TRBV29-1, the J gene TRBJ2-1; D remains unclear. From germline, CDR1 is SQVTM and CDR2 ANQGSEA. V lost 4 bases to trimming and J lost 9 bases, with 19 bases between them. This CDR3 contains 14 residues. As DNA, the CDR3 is TGCAGCGTTGTTTATGGAGAAGTGAATGGTGAGCAGTTCTTC. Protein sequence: CSVVYGEVNGEQFF.

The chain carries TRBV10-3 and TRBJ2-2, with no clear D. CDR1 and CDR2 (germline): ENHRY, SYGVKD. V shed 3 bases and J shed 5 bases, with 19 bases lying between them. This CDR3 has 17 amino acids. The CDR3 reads CAISEDPGAILTGELFF. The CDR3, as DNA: TGTGCCATCAGTGAAGACCCCGGAGCGATTCTGACCGGGGAGCTGTTTTTT.

The CDR3 region is CSVEGLLTGVEAFF. In nucleotides, the CDR3 is TGCAGCGTTGAAGGCCTACTTACTGGGGTAGAAGCTTTCTTT. The rearrangement links TRBV29-1 to TRBJ1-1; D not certain. Germline assignment: CDR1 SQVTM and CDR2 ANQGSEA. V was trimmed by 1 base and J by 8 bases, leaving 17 bases between them. This CDR3 has 14 amino acids.

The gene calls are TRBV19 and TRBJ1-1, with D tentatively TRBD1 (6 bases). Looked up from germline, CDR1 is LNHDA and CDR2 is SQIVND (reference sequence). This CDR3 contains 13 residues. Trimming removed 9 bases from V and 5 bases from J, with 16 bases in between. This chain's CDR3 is CASSGRGRTEAFF. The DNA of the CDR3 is TGTGCCAGCTCTGGCAGGGGTAGGACTGAAGCTTTCTTT. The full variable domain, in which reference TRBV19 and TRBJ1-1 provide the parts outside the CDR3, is DGGITQSPKYLFRKEGQNVTLSCEQNLNHDAMYWYRQDPGQGLRLIYYSQIVNDFQKGDIAEGYSVSREKKESFPLTVTSAQKNPTAFYLCASSGRGRTEAFFGQGTRLTVV.

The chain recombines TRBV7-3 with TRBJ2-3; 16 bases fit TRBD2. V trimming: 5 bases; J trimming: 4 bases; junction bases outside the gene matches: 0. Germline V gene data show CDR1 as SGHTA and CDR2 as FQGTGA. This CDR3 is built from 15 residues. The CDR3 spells CASSGTSGRADTQYF. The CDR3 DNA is TGTGCCAGCAGCGGGACTAGCGGGAGGGCAGATACGCAGTATTTT.

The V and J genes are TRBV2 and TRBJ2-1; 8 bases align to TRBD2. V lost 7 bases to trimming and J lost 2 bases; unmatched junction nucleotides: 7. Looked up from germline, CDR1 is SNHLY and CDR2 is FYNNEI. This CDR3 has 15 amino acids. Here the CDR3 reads CASKVEGLAYNEQFF. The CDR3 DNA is TGTGCCAGCAAAGTCGAGGGACTAGCCTACAATGAGCAGTTCTTC.

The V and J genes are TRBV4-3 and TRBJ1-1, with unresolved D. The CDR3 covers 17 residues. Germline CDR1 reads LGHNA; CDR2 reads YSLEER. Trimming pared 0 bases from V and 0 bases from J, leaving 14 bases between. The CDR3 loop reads CASSQDLFSGMNTEAFF. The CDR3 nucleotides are TGCGCCAGCAGCCAAGATCTTTTTTCGGGGATGAACACTGAAGCTTTCTTT.